This T cell receptor (beta chain) was captured by sequencing in a study of cytomegalovirus exposure and HLA in healthy donors. The approximately 120-subject validation cohort, separate from the 666-subject first cohort, included the donors. Findings of the study overall: Subsequent analysis revealed that first-cohort TCR clusters tended to co-occur in the approximately 120 validation repertoires.

Trimming pared 4 bases from V and 5 bases from J, leaving 15 bases between. The germline V gene has CDR1 SGHDT and CDR2 YYEEEE. The CDR3 is 15 amino acids. On this clone: Its antigen is unidentified.

Profiling relied on immunoSEQ multiplex PCR, and the TCRdb table lists in-frame clones only, not all of them. The repertoire holds hundreds of thousands of clones, with around four fifths as singletons. The receptor's source is a woman aged 18-35 years in good health and CMV-seronegative. The rearrangement joins TRBV5-6 to TRBJ2-2; D might be TRBD1 (6 bases). Sequencing was done on a sample of PBMCs. The CDR3 DNA follows: TGTGCCAGCAGCACGGGGACACACCGGACCGGGGAGCTGTTTTTT. It specifies CASSTGTHRTGELFF.